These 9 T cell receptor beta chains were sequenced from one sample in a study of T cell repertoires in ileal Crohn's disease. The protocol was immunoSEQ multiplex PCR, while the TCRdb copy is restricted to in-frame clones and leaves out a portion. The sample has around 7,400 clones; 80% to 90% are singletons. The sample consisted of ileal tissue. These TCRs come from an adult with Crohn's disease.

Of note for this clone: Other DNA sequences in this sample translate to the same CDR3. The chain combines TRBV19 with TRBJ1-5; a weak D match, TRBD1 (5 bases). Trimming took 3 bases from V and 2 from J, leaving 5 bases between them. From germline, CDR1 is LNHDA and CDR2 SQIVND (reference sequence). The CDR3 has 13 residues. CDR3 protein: CASSIRGNQPQHF. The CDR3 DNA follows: TGTGCCAGTAGTATCAGGGGCAATCAGCCCCAGCATTTT.

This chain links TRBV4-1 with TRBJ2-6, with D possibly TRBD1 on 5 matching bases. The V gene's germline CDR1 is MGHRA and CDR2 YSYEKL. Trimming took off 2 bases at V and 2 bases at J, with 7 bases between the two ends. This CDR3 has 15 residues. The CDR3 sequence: CASSQLTAGANVLTF. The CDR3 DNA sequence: TGCGCCAGCAGCCAACTGACAGCTGGGGCCAACGTCCTGACTTTC.

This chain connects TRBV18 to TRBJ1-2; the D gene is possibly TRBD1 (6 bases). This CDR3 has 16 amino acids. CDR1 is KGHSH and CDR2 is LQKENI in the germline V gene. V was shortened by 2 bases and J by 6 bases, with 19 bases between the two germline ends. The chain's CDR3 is CASSPGTPGVGDGYTF. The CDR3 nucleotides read TGTGCCAGCTCACCAGGGACACCCGGCGTAGGGGATGGCTACACCTTC. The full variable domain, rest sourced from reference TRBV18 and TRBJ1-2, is NAGVMQNPRHLVRRRGQEARLRCSPMKGHSHVYWYRQLPEEGLKFMVYLQKENIIDESGMPKERFSAEFPKEGPSILRIQQVVRGDSAAYFCASSPGTPGVGDGYTFGSGTRLTVV.

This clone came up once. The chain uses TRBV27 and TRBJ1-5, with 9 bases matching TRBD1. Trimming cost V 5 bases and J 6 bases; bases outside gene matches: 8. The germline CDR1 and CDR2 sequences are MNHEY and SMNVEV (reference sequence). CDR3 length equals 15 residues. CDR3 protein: CASSPGDRALQPQHF. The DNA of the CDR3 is TGTGCCAGCAGTCCGGGGGACAGGGCCCTTCAGCCCCAGCATTTT.

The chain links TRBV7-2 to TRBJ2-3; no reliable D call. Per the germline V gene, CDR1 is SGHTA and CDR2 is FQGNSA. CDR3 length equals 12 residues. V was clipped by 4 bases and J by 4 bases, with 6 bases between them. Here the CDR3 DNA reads TGTGCCAGCAGCTCGTACTCAGATACGCAGTATTTT. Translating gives CASSSYSDTQYF.

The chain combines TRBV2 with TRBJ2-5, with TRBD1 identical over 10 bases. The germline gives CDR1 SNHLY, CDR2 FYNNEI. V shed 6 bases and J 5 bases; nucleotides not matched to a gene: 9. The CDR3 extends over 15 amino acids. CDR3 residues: CASRIRQGARETQYF. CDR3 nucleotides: TGTGCCAGCAGGATTCGACAGGGGGCTAGGGAGACCCAGTACTTC.

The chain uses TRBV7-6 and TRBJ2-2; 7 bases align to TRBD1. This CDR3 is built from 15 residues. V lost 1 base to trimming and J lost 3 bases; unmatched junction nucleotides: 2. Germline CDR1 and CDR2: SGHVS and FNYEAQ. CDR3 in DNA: TGTGCCAGCAGCTTAGACAGGGGCTACACCGGGGAGCTGTTTTTT. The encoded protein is CASSLDRGYTGELFF.

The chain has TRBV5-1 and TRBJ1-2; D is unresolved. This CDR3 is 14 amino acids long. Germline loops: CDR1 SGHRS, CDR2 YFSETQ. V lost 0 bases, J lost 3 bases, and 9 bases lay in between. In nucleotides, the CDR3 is TGCGCCAGCAGCTTGGACAGCCTATACTATGGCTACACCTTC. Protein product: CASSLDSLYYGYTF.

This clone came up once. CDR3 amino acids: CASSESGAAGEIDEQFF. The CDR3 DNA reads as TGCGCCAGCAGTGAGTCGGGTGCGGCGGGGGAGATCGATGAGCAGTTCTTC. This sequence joins TRBV10-1 and TRBJ2-1; 7 bases are shared with TRBD2. V lost 0 bases to trimming and J lost 8 bases; unmatched junction nucleotides: 13. The CDR3 has 17 residues. Per germline, CDR1 WNHNN and CDR2 SYGVQD (reference sequence).